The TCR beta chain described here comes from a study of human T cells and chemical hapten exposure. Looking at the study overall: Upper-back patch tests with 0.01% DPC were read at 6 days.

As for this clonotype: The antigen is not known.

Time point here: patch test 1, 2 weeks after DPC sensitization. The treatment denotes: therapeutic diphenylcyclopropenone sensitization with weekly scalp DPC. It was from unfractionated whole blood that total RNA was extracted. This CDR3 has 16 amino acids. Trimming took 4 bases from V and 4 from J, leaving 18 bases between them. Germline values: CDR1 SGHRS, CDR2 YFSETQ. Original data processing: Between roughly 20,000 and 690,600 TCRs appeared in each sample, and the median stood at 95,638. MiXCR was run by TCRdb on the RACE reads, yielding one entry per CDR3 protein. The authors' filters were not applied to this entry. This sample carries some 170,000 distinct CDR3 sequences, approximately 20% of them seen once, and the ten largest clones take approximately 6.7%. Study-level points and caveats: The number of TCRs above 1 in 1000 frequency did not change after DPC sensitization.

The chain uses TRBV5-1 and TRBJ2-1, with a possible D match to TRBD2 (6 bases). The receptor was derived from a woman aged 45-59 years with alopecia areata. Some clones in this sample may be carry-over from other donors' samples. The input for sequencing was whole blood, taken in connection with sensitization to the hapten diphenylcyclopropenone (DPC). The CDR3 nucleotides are TGCGCCAGCAGCGGGGGGATAGGAGGAGGATACAATGAGCAGTTCTTC. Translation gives CASSGGIGGGYNEQFF.